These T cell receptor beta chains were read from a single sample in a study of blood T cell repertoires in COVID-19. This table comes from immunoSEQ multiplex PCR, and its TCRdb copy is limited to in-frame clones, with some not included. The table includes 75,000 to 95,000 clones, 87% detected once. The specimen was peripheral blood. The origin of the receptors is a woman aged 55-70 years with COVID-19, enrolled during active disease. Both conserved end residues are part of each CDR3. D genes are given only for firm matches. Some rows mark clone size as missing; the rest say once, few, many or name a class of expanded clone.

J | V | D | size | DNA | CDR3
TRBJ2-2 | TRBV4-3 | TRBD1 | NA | TGCGCCAGCAGCCAGGGACAGGGGGGAGTGTGGACCGGGGAGCTGTTTTTT | CASSQGQGGVWTGELFF
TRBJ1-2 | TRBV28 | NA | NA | TGTGCCAGCAGTTCCCAGGGTGGGGGCTACACCTTC | CASSSQGGGYTF
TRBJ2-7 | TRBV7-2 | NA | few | TGTGCCAGCAGCTTATCTAGCTTAAGCTCCTACGAGCAGTACTTC | CASSLSSLSSYEQYF
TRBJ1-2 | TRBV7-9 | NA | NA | TGTGCCAGCAGCTTAGCGAGCAGGGTCGGCTACACCTTC | CASSLASRVGYTF
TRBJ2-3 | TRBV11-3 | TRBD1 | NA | TGTGCCAGCAGCCCGCGACAGGGGGCGACAGATACGCAGTATTTT | CASSPRQGATDTQYF
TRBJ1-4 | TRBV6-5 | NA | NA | TGTGCCAGCAGTTACCAGGCAGCTAATGAAAAACTGTTTTTT | CASSYQAANEKLFF
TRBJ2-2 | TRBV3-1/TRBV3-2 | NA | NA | TGTGCCAGCAGCCAAACCTCGGGGGCCGGGGAGCTGTTTTTT | CASSQTSGAGELFF
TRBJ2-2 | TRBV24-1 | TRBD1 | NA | TGTGCCACCAGTGATCCGGGACAGGGTGCCCGGGAGCTGTTTTTT | CATSDPGQGARELFF
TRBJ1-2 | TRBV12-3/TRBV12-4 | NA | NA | TGTGCCAGCAGCCGAGGAGGAGGATATGGCTACACCTTC | CASSRGGGYGYTF
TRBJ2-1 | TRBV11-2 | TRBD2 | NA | TGTGCCAGCAGCCTTAGGACTAGCGGGAAAGAGCAGTTCTTC | CASSLRTSGKEQFF
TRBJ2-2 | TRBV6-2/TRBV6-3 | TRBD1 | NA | TGTGCCAGCAGCATAGGGACAGCGAACACCGGGGAGCTGTTTTTT | CASSIGTANTGELFF
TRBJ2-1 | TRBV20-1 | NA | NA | TGCAGTGCTGGCCACGACAATGAGCAGTTCTTC | CSAGHDNEQFF
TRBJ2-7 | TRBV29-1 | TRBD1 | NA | TGCAGCGTTGTCGCCGGGACAGGGGCCTACGAGCAGTACTTC | CSVVAGTGAYEQYF
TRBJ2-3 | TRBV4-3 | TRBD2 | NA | TGCGCCAGCAGCCAACTAGCGGGGGAGGGAGATACGCAGTATTTT | CASSQLAGEGDTQYF
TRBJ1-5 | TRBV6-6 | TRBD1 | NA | TGTGCCAGCAGTTTACCCCAGGGGGATAGCAATCAGCCCCAGCATTTT | CASSLPQGDSNQPQHF
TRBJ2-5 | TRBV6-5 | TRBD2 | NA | TGTGCCAGCGGTCGGACTAGCGGGGGCCCCATGACCCAGTACTTC | CASGRTSGGPMTQYF
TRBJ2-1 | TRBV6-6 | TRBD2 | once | TGTGCCAGCAGGAATAGCGGGGGGGCCTACAATGAGCAGTTCTTC | CASRNSGGAYNEQFF
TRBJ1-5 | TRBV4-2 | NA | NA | TGTGCCAGCAGCCAAGAGGACAGCCCGGGGGGGCCCCAGCATTTT | CASSQEDSPGGPQHF
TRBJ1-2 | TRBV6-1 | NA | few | TGTGCCAGCAGTGAAACCGGGGGACCCTATGGCTACACCTTC | CASSETGGPYGYTF
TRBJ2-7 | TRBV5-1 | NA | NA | TGCGCCAGCAGCTTGGGTTACTACGAGCAGTACTTC | CASSLGYYEQYF
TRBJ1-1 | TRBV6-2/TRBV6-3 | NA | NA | TGTGCCAGCAGTTATCCTGTAACGAACCGGGAGGTGAACACTGAAGCTTTCTTT | CASSYPVTNREVNTEAFF
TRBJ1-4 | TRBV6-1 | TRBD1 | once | TGTGCCAGCAGTGAAGTGGGACAGGGTGAAAAACTGTTTTTT | CASSEVGQGEKLFF
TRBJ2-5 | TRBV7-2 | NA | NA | TGTGCCAGCAGCTTAGATGGCTTGTTCGAGACCCAGTACTTC | CASSLDGLFETQYF
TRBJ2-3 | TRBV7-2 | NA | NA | TGTGCCAGCAGCTCCCAGGCGGGGAATACAGATACGCAGTATTTT | CASSSQAGNTDTQYF
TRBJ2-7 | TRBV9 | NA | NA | TGTGCCAGCAGCGTAGCTTACGAGCAGTACTTC | CASSVAYEQYF
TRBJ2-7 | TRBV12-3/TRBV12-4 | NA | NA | TGTGCCAGCAGTTTTGGGACAACGTACGAGCAGTACTTC | CASSFGTTYEQYF
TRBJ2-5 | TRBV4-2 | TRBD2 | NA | TGTGCCAGCAGCTCGACTAGCGGGGGGGCCGGGGAGACCCAGTACTTC | CASSSTSGGAGETQYF